Shown below are 16 T cell receptor beta chains from a single sample sequenced in a study of T-cell memory formation after mild COVID-19. TCRdb re-called the 5' RACE reads through MiXCR, storing one row per CDR3 protein. The data contain roughly 58,000 distinct CDR3 sequences, 8% to 10% of them singletons. Sequencing was performed on PBMCs or a T cell subset sorted from them (not recorded which). These receptors were obtained from a man aged 18 to 30 who had mild COVID-19 (a few samples of this study predate the infection). Cell type and time point are not known.

The gene calls are TRBV12-3 or TRBV12-4 and TRBJ2-5; 10 bases align to TRBD2. This CDR3 contains 15 residues. V was pared by 2 bases and J by 4 bases, with 4 bases of the junction left unmatched. Here the CDR3 reads CASSLPSGGRETQYF. The CDR3 DNA follows: TGTGCCAGCAGTTTACCTAGCGGGGGACGAGAGACCCAGTACTTC.

As concerns this clonotype: One end of the junction fails to match germline, which may point to a read error. The chain joins TRBV3-1 to TRBJ2-5; D call uncertain. The CDR3 loop spans 10 amino acids. CDR1 is LGHDT, CDR2 YNNKEL, per germline (reference sequence). The DNA for the CDR3 is TGTGCCAGCAGCCAAGGGACCCAGTACTTC. It translates to CASSQGTQYF.

The chain joins TRBV4-3 to TRBJ1-1; tentative D call: TRBD1 (5 bases). Looked up from germline, CDR1 is LGHNA and CDR2 is YSLEER. Trimming removed 4 bases at V and 6 bases at J, with 24 bases between. The CDR3 spans 17 residues. CDR3 sequence: CASSPTASGTSWAEAFF. As DNA, the CDR3 is TGCGCCAGCAGCCCTACGGCCTCCGGGACGTCATGGGCTGAAGCTTTCTTT.

This chain joins TRBV15 and TRBJ2-2; the D is unclear. The CDR3 extends over 14 amino acids. Per germline, CDR1 LNHNV and CDR2 YYDKDF (reference sequence). Between the trimmed V and J ends, which lost 3 bases and 5 bases, there was a span of 10 bases. The CDR3, as DNA: TGTGCCACCAGCAGGCCCCGACGAACCGGGGAGCTGTTTTTT. It codes for CATSRPRRTGELFF.

This clonotype was seen many times. The rearrangement uses TRBV6-5 and TRBJ2-5, with D tentatively TRBD1 or TRBD2 (7 bases each). The V end was cut by 0 bases, the J end by 7 bases, with 12 bases between. CDR1 and CDR2 (germline): MNHEY, SVGAGI. CDR3 length equals 14 residues. CDR3 nucleotide sequence: TGTGCCAGCAGTTACTCGGGAGGGGACAGGACCCAGTACTTC. Amino acid sequence: CASSYSGGDRTQYF.

The CDR3 nucleotides read TGTGCCAGCAGTTACTCTTTCGGGACCCAAGAGACCCAGTACTTC. It yields the protein CASSYSFGTQETQYF. J is TRBJ2-5 and V is TRBV6-5; the D gene could be TRBD1 or TRBD2 (5 bases each). The CDR3 covers 15 residues. V was pared by 0 bases and J by 1 base, with 9 bases between. Germline CDR1 and CDR2: MNHEY and SVGAGI.

This clonotype appeared a few times. A junction boundary mismatches the germline segment, possibly from a read error. The chain uses TRBV7-9 and TRBJ2-3; D remains ambiguous. The germline V gene has CDR1 SEHNR and CDR2 FQNEAQ (reference sequence). The CDR3 runs to 11 residues. As DNA, the CDR3 is TGTGCCAGCAGCTTAAAAGGCCCCGAGCATTTT. Amino acid sequence: CASSLKGPEHF.

This rearrangement joins TRBV29-1 to TRBJ1-3; D uncertain. The CDR3 is 12 residues long. The germline CDR1 and CDR2 sequences are SQVTM and ANQGSEA. V was trimmed by 4 bases and J by 1 base, leaving 5 bases between them. Written as DNA, the CDR3 is TGCAGCGTTGCACCGTCTGGAAACACCATATATTTT. This sequence encodes CSVAPSGNTIYF. Combining the CDR3 with reference TRBV29-1 and TRBJ1-3 gives the whole variable domain SAVISQKPSRDICQRGTSLTIQCQVDSQVTMMFWYRQQPGQSLTLIATANQGSEATYESGFVIDKFPISRPNLTFSTLTVSNMSPEDSSIYLCSVAPSGNTIYFGEGSWLTVV.

In its sample, this clonotype was seen many times. The chain couples TRBV18 to TRBJ2-3; no reliable D call. The germline V gene has CDR1 KGHSH and CDR2 LQKENI. Trimming stripped 3 bases from V and 0 bases from J, with 7 bases between. The length of the CDR3 is 14 residues. The CDR3 DNA reads TGTGCCAGCTCACCCGACCGTAGCACAGATACGCAGTATTTT. Translation: CASSPDRSTDTQYF.

The chain has TRBV18 and TRBJ2-6, with no clear D. Trimming removed 5 bases from V and 0 bases from J, with 8 bases in between. The CDR3 runs 15 residues. Germline values: CDR1 KGHSH, CDR2 LQKENI. The CDR3: CASSEVSSGANVLTF. CDR3 sequence (DNA): TGTGCCAGCTCAGAGGTATCCTCTGGGGCCAACGTCCTGACTTTC.

This clonotype was observed at least ten times. The chain combines TRBV4-1 with TRBJ2-3; a possible D gene is TRBD1 (6 bases). This CDR3 spans 15 amino acids. Trimming left V 0 bases short and J 1 base short, with 8 bases between. The germline V gene encodes CDR1 MGHRA and CDR2 YSYEKL. CDR3 protein: CASSQDRGGTDTQYF. The CDR3 DNA reads as TGCGCCAGCAGCCAAGACAGGGGCGGCACAGATACGCAGTATTTT.

In its sample, this clonotype was seen a few times. The J gene is TRBJ1-5, the V gene TRBV2; D is possibly TRBD1 (6 bases). Between the trimmed V and J ends, which lost 6 bases and 15 bases, there was a span of 21 bases. CDR1 is SNHLY, CDR2 FYNNEI, per germline. This CDR3 region has 13 residues. CDR3 sequence reads: CASSPNSQGLGHF. The CDR3 DNA follows: TGTGCCAGCAGCCCGAATTCTCAGGGGTTGGGGCATTTT.

The CDR3 is CASSYMDTQYF. In DNA, the CDR3 is TGTGCCAGCAGTTATATGGATACGCAGTATTTT. The rearrangement links TRBV6-2 or TRBV6-3 to TRBJ2-3; D is ambiguous. This CDR3 is 11 amino acids long. In germline, CDR1 is MNHEY, CDR2 SVGEGT. V lost 3 bases to trimming and J lost 6 bases, with 4 bases between them.

This clonotype was observed a few times. The chain is built from TRBV11-1 and TRBJ2-1; 9 bases match TRBD2. CDR3 length equals 15 residues. After removal of 5 bases from V and 4 bases from J, the junction contained 6 bases not matched to a gene. Germline loops: CDR1 SGHAT, CDR2 FQDESV (reference sequence). The CDR3 loop reads CASSALAGSYNEQFF. CDR3 DNA: TGTGCCAGCAGCGCGCTAGCGGGGTCGTACAATGAGCAGTTCTTC.

This chain uses TRBV5-5 with TRBJ2-1, with D unclear. The CDR3 totals 14 residues. Trimming stripped 5 bases from V and 0 bases from J, with 9 bases between. In germline, CDR1 is SGHKS, CDR2 YYEKEE (reference sequence). CDR3 nucleotides: TGTGCCAGCAGGACCTTCAGCTCCTACAATGAGCAGTTCTTC. Amino acids: CASRTFSSYNEQFF.

The sample holds many counts of this clonotype. The chain carries TRBV4-3 and TRBJ2-5; TRBD2 aligns across 12 bases. The germline V gene encodes CDR1 LGHNA and CDR2 YSLEER. Trimming removed 1 base from V and 5 bases from J; junction bases left unmatched: 5. This CDR3 spans 16 amino acids. The CDR3 sequence is CASSQGWTSGAETQYF. The CDR3 nucleotides are TGCGCCAGCAGCCAAGGCTGGACTAGCGGGGCGGAGACCCAGTACTTC.